This TCR beta chain was obtained from a study of blood T cell repertoires in COVID-19. Looking at the study overall: COVID-19 samples, acute and convalescent, were from the United States, Italy and Spain. T cells, B-cell-depleted T cells, or PBMCs provided the cDNA or gDNA that served as material.

Per the original data handling: For nucleated cells, counts were estimated from reference gene primer amplification. The table came from immunoSEQ multiplex PCR; TCRdb's copy has only in-frame clones and leaves some out. V and J calls and clone size are copied from that table; D and trimming were computed from the DNA. The data contain under 150,000 clones, approximately 83% of them seen just once; the ten biggest clones take up approximately 16%. The CDR3 sequence is 14 residues long. The V end lost 1 base, the J end lost 4 bases, and 9 bases lay between the germline ends. CDR1 is SGHNT and CDR2 is YYREEE in the germline V gene (reference sequence). The sample holds a few counts of this clone.

The sample was peripheral blood. This clonotype originated in a woman between 45 and 60 years old who had recovered from COVID-19. The rearrangement links TRBV5-4 to TRBJ2-1, with D possibly TRBD2 on 5 matching bases. The DNA for the CDR3 is TGTGCCAGCAGCTTGTCCAGCGGTTACAATGAGCAGTTCTTC. Translated, it gives CASSLSSGYNEQFF.